The 10 T cell receptor beta chains below were found in one sample sequenced in a study of shared clonotypes between healthy human individuals. Some clones are missing from TCRdb's copy, which holds only in-frame ones; the method was immunoSEQ multiplex PCR. The table shows more than 2,000,000 clones, with roughly 92% occurring only once. Sequencing was done on a sample of naive CD4+ T cells sorted from blood. Subset reported: CD45RA+ positively selected. The receptor source for this set is a young man in good health.

This clone was seen more than once but under ten times. As DNA, the CDR3 is TGCGCCAGCAGCTTGGACAGGGCCATCAATTCACCCCTCCACTTT. Its protein is CASSLDRAINSPLHF. This sequence joins TRBV5-1 and TRBJ1-6; tentative D call: TRBD1 (6 bases). This CDR3 region has 15 residues. V gave up 0 bases and J gave up 7 bases, with 11 bases separating them. Germline V gene data show CDR1 as SGHRS and CDR2 as YFSETQ.

The genes are TRBV28 and TRBJ1-1; no firm D call. The germline CDR1 and CDR2 sequences are MDHEN and SYDVKM. V was pared by 4 bases and J by 10 bases, with 10 bases between. The CDR3 runs 11 residues. The CDR3 DNA is TGTGCCAGCAGTTCCGAGCTAAGAGCTTTCTTT. This encodes CASSSELRAFF.

The chain recombines TRBV19 with TRBJ2-2, with 9 positions matching TRBD1. The V gene end was trimmed by 4 bases and the J gene end by 6 bases; junction bases not matched to a gene: 6. Germline assignment: CDR1 LNHDA and CDR2 SQIVND (reference sequence). CDR3 length: 15 residues. The CDR3 DNA follows: TGTGCCAGTAGTACCCCCGGGACAGGGTCCGGGGAGCTGTTTTTT. Encoded protein: CASSTPGTGSGELFF.

This chain links TRBV4-3 with TRBJ1-1; 12 positions agree with TRBD1. J lost 4 bases, V lost 5 bases, and 2 bases had no gene match. Germline values: CDR1 LGHNA, CDR2 YSLEER. CDR3 length: 14 residues. The CDR3 protein is CASSGTGGITEAFF. The CDR3 DNA reads TGCGCCAGCAGCGGGACAGGGGGCATCACTGAAGCTTTCTTT.

On this clone: Other DNA variants within this sample encode the same CDR3. The rearrangement uses TRBV10-3 and TRBJ2-7; D call uncertain. CDR1 ENHRY and CDR2 SYGVKD come from the germline V gene. There are 11 residues in the CDR3. With 9 bases removed from V and 6 bases from J, the gap between germline ends came to 12 bases. The CDR3 loop reads CAISTGVEQYF. In DNA, the CDR3 is TGTGCCATTAGTACCGGAGTCGAGCAGTACTTC.

The chain recombines TRBV23-1 with TRBJ2-7, with 16 bases aligning to TRBD2. TRBV23-1 counts as an open reading frame of uncertain function. V was pared by 4 bases and J by 1 base, with 10 bases of the junction left unmatched. The CDR3 length is 19 residues. DNA for the CDR3: TGCGCCAGCAGTCGGACTGGGACTAGCGGGAGGGCCGGTTCCTACGAGCAGTACTTC. Translated, it gives CASSRTGTSGRAGSYEQYF.

CDR3 coding DNA: TGCGCCAGCAGCTTGTATCAGGGGACGGTGAACACTGAAGCTTTCTTT. Translating gives CASSLYQGTVNTEAFF. The chain carries TRBV5-1 and TRBJ1-1, with D possibly being TRBD1 (6 bases). V was cut by 1 base and J by 0 bases, with 13 bases left in between. CDR1 is SGHRS and CDR2 is YFSETQ in the germline V gene. The CDR3 is 16 residues long.

The chain combines TRBV19 with TRBJ1-1; D is perhaps TRBD1 (6 bases). Germline assignment: CDR1 LNHDA and CDR2 SQIVND (reference sequence). This CDR3 is built from 14 residues. Trimming pared 4 bases from V and 6 bases from J, leaving 15 bases between. This CDR3 reads CASSKNRERAEAFF. CDR3 bases: TGTGCCAGTAGTAAAAACAGGGAGAGGGCTGAAGCTTTCTTT.

About this clone itself: In the same sample, other DNA sequences code for this CDR3. The CDR3 sequence is CASSPPSGSYEQYF. The CDR3 DNA reads as TGTGCCAGCTCACCACCGTCCGGTTCCTACGAGCAGTACTTC. The chain joins TRBV18 to TRBJ2-7; D ambiguous. Germline loops: CDR1 KGHSH, CDR2 LQKENI. The germline V and J ends were trimmed by 0 bases and 1 base, with 7 bases remaining between them. This CDR3 region has 14 residues.

V is TRBV4-1 and J is TRBJ2-1; 7 nucleotides align to TRBD2. The V gene end was trimmed by 0 bases and the J gene end by 0 bases; junction bases not matched to a gene: 5. The germline CDR1 and CDR2 sequences are MGHRA and YSYEKL. The CDR3 totals 17 residues. The CDR3: CASSQDGRESSYNEQFF. In DNA form, the CDR3 reads TGCGCCAGCAGCCAAGATGGGCGGGAGAGCTCCTACAATGAGCAGTTCTTC.